This TCR beta chain was documented in a study of T-cell reconstitution after alpha-beta-depleted transplantation in children. Molecular barcoding with unique molecular identifiers was used for the TCRbeta library. TCRdb re-called the PCR reads with MiXCR, one entry per CDR3 protein. The top ten clones hold under 1.2% of a sample with some 640,000 distinct CDR3 sequences, roughly 17% of them seen once. The sequence was collected from a human donor who donated a stem cell graft to a child with acute myeloid leukemia. The specimen comprised PBMCs from the stem cell graft donor, sampled from the stem cell graft.

CDR3 sequence: CASSAQPGPTYEQYF. CDR3 DNA: TGTGCCAGCAGCGCCCAACCGGGGCCCACCTACGAGCAGTACTTC. V usage is TRBV9 and J usage is TRBJ2-7; D possibly matches TRBD1 or TRBD2 (5 bases each). Trimming took 3 bases from V and 2 from J, leaving 15 bases between them. The CDR3 extends over 15 amino acids. Germline values: CDR1 SGDLS, CDR2 YYNGEE. The full variable domain, its missing parts supplied by reference TRBV9 and TRBJ2-7, is DSGVTQTPKHLITATGQRVTLRCSPRSGDLSVYWYQQSLDQGLQFLIQYYNGEERAKGNILERFSAQQFPDLHSELNLSSLELGDSALYFCASSAQPGPTYEQYFGPGTRLTVT.